These 5 T cell receptor beta chains originate from one sample sequenced in a study of technical replicates of blood from several donors. Some clones are missing from TCRdb's copy, which holds only in-frame ones; the method was immunoSEQ multiplex PCR. The data show roughly 79,000 clones, around 91% seen once. Sequenced input: T cells isolated from PBMCs. Receptors originate from a human donor in good health. Some clones in this sample may be carry-over from other donors' samples.

The rearrangement uses TRBV5-5 and TRBJ2-2, with 7 bases that match TRBD1. Losses at the gene ends were 2 bases for V and 4 bases for J; bases not matched to a gene: 5. Germline V CDR1 and CDR2: SGHKS, YYEKEE (reference sequence). This CDR3 contains 15 residues. The CDR3 sequence is CASSFEGQLTGELFF. The CDR3 nucleotides are TGTGCCAGCAGCTTCGAGGGACAGCTCACCGGGGAGCTGTTTTTT.

V is TRBV10-2 and J is TRBJ2-1; tentatively, D is TRBD2 (5 bases). This CDR3 spans 16 amino acids. Trimming stripped 3 bases from V and 7 bases from J, with 19 bases between. CDR1 WSHSY and CDR2 SAAADI come from the germline V gene. This chain's CDR3 is CASSDLYPETTNEQFF. The DNA for the CDR3 is TGCGCCAGCAGTGACCTCTACCCGGAGACTACGAATGAGCAGTTCTTC.

This clone was counted once. The J gene is TRBJ2-3, the V gene TRBV5-4; tentatively, D is TRBD2 (6 bases). Germline CDR1 SGHNT, CDR2 YYREEE (reference sequence). The CDR3 totals 15 residues. The V end was cut by 5 bases, the J end by 2 bases, with 15 bases between. The CDR3 spells CASRTGVADTDTQYF. The CDR3 region has the DNA TGTGCCAGCAGAACCGGAGTAGCGGACACAGATACGCAGTATTTT.

The chain links TRBV21-1 to TRBJ1-2. TRBV21-1 is reported as a pseudogene. The CDR3 is 15 amino acids. Written as DNA, the CDR3 is TGTGCCAGCAGCCCCCCCCGGGAGGGATGCTATGGCTACACCTTC. Translating it yields CASSPPREGCYGYTF.

The chain recombines TRBV6-5 with TRBJ1-6, with TRBD1 identical over 10 bases. The CDR3 is 15 amino acids. Germline CDR1 is MNHEY and CDR2 is SVGAGI. The V and J ends lost 4 bases and 7 bases, in that order; junction bases with no gene match: 4. The CDR3 region is CASSFGTGDNSPLHF. The CDR3 nucleotides are TGTGCCAGCAGTTTCGGGACAGGGGACAATTCACCCCTCCACTTT.